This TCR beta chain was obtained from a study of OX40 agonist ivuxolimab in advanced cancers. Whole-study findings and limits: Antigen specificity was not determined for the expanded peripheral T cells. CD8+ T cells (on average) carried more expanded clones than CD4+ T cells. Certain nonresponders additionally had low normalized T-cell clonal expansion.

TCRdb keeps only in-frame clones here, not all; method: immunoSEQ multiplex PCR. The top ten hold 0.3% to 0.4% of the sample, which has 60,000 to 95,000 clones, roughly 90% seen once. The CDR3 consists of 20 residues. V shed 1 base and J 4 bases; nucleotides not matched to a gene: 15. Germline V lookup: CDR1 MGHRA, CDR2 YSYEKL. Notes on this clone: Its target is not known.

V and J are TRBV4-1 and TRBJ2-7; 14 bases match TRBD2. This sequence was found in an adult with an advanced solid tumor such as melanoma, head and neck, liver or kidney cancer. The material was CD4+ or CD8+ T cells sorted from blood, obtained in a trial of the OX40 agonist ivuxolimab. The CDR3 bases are TGCGCCAGCAGCCAAGTCGGGACTAGCGGGAGCCACCCGGACGCTTACGAGCAGTACTTC. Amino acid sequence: CASSQVGTSGSHPDAYEQYF.